The 31 T cell receptor beta chains presented below share a single source sample, sequenced in a study of blood T cells in healthy people across ages. Primers used in a second PCR of about 6 to 11 cycles were a sample-barcoded 5' primer and a J-beta primer mix. MiXCR was run by TCRdb on the 5' RACE reads, yielding one entry per CDR3 protein. The sample includes around 700,000 distinct CDR3 sequences, 20% to 25% of them seen just once. The same sample was also used in a study of T cells of mothers and their children.

Sample: blood. The receptor set was obtained from a boy aged 5 to 17 in good health.

The V gene is TRBV2, the J gene TRBJ2-7; no firm D call. This CDR3 has 15 amino acids. The V end was cut by 6 bases, the J end by 3 bases, with 18 bases between. CDR1 is SNHLY, CDR2 FYNNEI, per germline. The CDR3 bases are TGTGCCAGCAGCTTACCCCGGCAAAACTTCTACGAGCAGTACTTC. As protein: CASSLPRQNFYEQYF.

CDR3 region: CASSSPHGKTIGGYEQYF. The CDR3 nucleotides read TGCGCCAGCAGCTCCCCCCACGGGAAAACAATAGGAGGCTACGAGCAGTACTTC. The chain carries TRBV5-1 and TRBJ2-7, with D tentatively TRBD2 (5 bases). V shed 3 bases and J shed 3 bases, with 25 bases lying between them. Germline V CDR1 and CDR2: SGHRS, YFSETQ. This CDR3 region has 18 residues.

This clonotype was counted between two and nine times. This sequence joins TRBV6-5 and TRBJ2-1; D may be TRBD2 (7 bases). The CDR3 runs 16 residues. Germline CDR1 is MNHEY and CDR2 is SVGAGI. V dropped 4 bases and J dropped 5 bases, with 18 bases sitting between them. CDR3 nucleotide sequence: TGTGCCAGCAGTTTCACCGACGGGGGGCCGGACAATGAGCAGTTCTTC. Amino acid sequence: CASSFTDGGPDNEQFF.

This clonotype was counted a few times. The V and J genes are TRBV7-9 and TRBJ2-3; 9 nucleotides align to TRBD1. From germline, CDR1 is SEHNR and CDR2 FQNEAQ (reference sequence). There are 17 residues in the CDR3. V lost 1 base to trimming and J lost 6 bases; unmatched junction nucleotides: 11. The CDR3 is CASSLVLGQGSFDTQYF. The CDR3 DNA is TGTGCCAGCAGCTTAGTTCTCGGACAGGGGTCGTTTGATACGCAGTATTTT.

This clonotype was picked up a small number of times. The rearrangement joins TRBV5-1 to TRBJ1-5; tentatively, D is TRBD1 (5 bases). CDR1 SGHRS and CDR2 YFSETQ come from the germline V gene. CDR3 length: 14 amino acids. Between the trimmed V and J ends, which lost 4 bases and 4 bases, there was a span of 12 bases. CDR3 sequence reads: CASSPFPGNQPQHF. Here the CDR3 DNA reads TGCGCCAGCAGCCCGTTCCCAGGGAATCAGCCCCAGCATTTT. The full variable domain, rest sourced from reference TRBV5-1 and TRBJ1-5, is KAGVTQTPRYLIKTRGQQVTLSCSPISGHRSVSWYQQTPGQGLQFLFEYFSETQRNKGNFPGRFSGRQFSNSRSEMNVSTLELGDSALYLCASSPFPGNQPQHFGDGTRLSIL.

CDR3 coding DNA: TGTGCCATCAGTGAGTCAGGCTCGAGCACAGATACGCAGTATTTT. This codes for CAISESGSSTDTQYF. The chain uses TRBV10-3 and TRBJ2-3; D ambiguous. The CDR3 is 15 amino acids. The V gene's germline CDR1 is ENHRY and CDR2 SYGVKD. V shed 0 bases and J shed 0 bases, with 7 bases lying between them.

Here the CDR3 reads CASKRSSGETDTQYF. DNA of the CDR3: TGTGCCAGCAAACGGTCGAGCGGGGAGACAGATACGCAGTATTTT. The chain combines TRBV6-1 with TRBJ2-3, with 7 bases that match TRBD2. Germline V CDR1 and CDR2: MNHNS, SASEGT. V gave up 7 bases and J gave up 3 bases; unmatched junction bases: 10. The CDR3 is 15 residues long.

The J gene is TRBJ2-7, the V gene TRBV5-1; 10 bases agree with TRBD2. Germline CDR1 reads SGHRS; CDR2 reads YFSETQ. J gave up 6 bases and V 5 bases, and 11 bases lay outside the gene matches. CDR3 length: 15 residues. This CDR3 is CASRTDLAGVSEQYF. For the CDR3, the DNA is TGCGCCAGCAGGACCGACCTAGCGGGGGTATCCGAGCAGTACTTC.

The chain uses TRBV6-5 and TRBJ2-5; TRBD1 is a possible D gene (5 bases). The CDR3 runs to 15 residues. The V end was cut by 2 bases, the J end by 2 bases, with 12 bases between. CDR1 and CDR2 (germline): MNHEY, SVGAGI. CDR3 DNA: TGTGCCAGCAGTTACCGTGACAGCTTACAAGAGACCCAGTACTTC. This translates into CASSYRDSLQETQYF.

This clonotype was counted a few times. The chain joins TRBV29-1 to TRBJ2-1, with TRBD1 matching 7 bases. The CDR3 has 12 amino acids. The germline gives CDR1 SQVTM, CDR2 ANQGSEA. J was trimmed by 7 bases and V by 5 bases; bases with no gene match: 5. The CDR3 nucleotides are TGCAGCGTTAATAACAGGGGAAATGAGCAGTTCTTC. Protein: CSVNNRGNEQFF.

The rearrangement links TRBV5-1 to TRBJ2-7; the match to TRBD2 covers 8 bases. The length of the CDR3 is 16 residues. Germline CDR1 reads SGHRS; CDR2 reads YFSETQ. J gave up 5 bases and V 0 bases, and 10 bases lay outside the gene matches. The CDR3 region is CASSLARGGRDDEQYF. CDR3 sequence (DNA): TGCGCCAGCAGCTTGGCCCGGGGGGGCAGGGACGACGAGCAGTACTTC.

The chain's CDR3 is CASSEWPLSVYNEQFF. The CDR3 coding sequence is TGTGCCAGCAGTGAATGGCCCCTTAGCGTCTACAATGAGCAGTTCTTC. The V and J genes are TRBV2 and TRBJ2-1, with D possibly matching TRBD2 (5 bases). CDR1 and CDR2 from the germline V gene are SNHLY and FYNNEI. The CDR3 spans 16 residues. V was trimmed by 2 bases and J by 3 bases, leaving 14 bases between them.

The table lists this clonotype with a few counts. The chain links TRBV29-1 to TRBJ2-7, with 9 bases fitting TRBD1. The CDR3 sequence is 14 residues long. Losses at the gene ends were 4 bases for V and 3 bases for J; bases not matched to a gene: 7. The germline gives CDR1 SQVTM, CDR2 ANQGSEA. For the CDR3, the DNA is TGCAGCGTTGCCCGGGGACAGGGAGGCTACGAGCAGTACTTC. Protein sequence: CSVARGQGGYEQYF.

This clonotype was counted a few times. The rearrangement joins TRBV4-3 to TRBJ2-5; unclear D gene. The J call may be in error: the DNA end matches TRBJ2-7 better. Germline V lookup: CDR1 LGHNA, CDR2 YSLEER. The CDR3 spans 14 residues. The CDR3 DNA is TGCGCCAGCAGCCAAGGAACGAAAACCTACGAGCAGTACTTC. Amino acid sequence: CASSQGTKTYEQYF.

This clonotype was detected a few times. The rearrangement uses TRBV11-2 and TRBJ2-4; a weak D match, TRBD2 (6 bases). Trimming left V 0 bases short and J 6 bases short, with 15 bases between. CDR3 size: 16 residues. Germline V gene sequence: CDR1 SGHAT, CDR2 FQNNGV. The CDR3 region is CASSLDPGSSVNIQYF. The CDR3 bases are TGTGCCAGCAGCTTAGACCCCGGGAGCTCGGTAAACATTCAGTACTTC.

The chain uses TRBV6-5 and TRBJ2-1, with 7 bases fitting TRBD1. CDR1 and CDR2 from the germline V gene are MNHEY and SVGAGI. Trimming removed 7 bases from V and 4 bases from J; junction bases left unmatched: 10. The CDR3 contains 15 residues. The CDR3, as DNA: TGTGCCAGCATGGCTCACCAGGGGGTTTACAATGAGCAGTTCTTC. It encodes CASMAHQGVYNEQFF.

This chain uses TRBV7-2 with TRBJ2-3, with TRBD1 identical over 8 bases. The germline V gene encodes CDR1 SGHTA and CDR2 FQGNSA. This CDR3 has 14 amino acids. The junction had 5 bases not matched to a gene; V was cut back by 5 bases and J by 4 bases. The CDR3 spells CASSRNRGSDTQYF. The CDR3 DNA follows: TGTGCCAGCAGCCGTAACAGGGGGTCAGATACGCAGTATTTT.

DNA for the CDR3: TGCGCCAGCAGCCATCTCCGGGGTCCCATAGGTACAGATACGCAGTATTTT. It yields the protein CASSHLRGPIGTDTQYF. V and J are TRBV4-3 and TRBJ2-3; a weak D match, TRBD2 (5 bases). This CDR3 comprises 17 residues. CDR1 is LGHNA, CDR2 YSLEER, per germline. V dropped 3 bases and J dropped 3 bases, with 19 bases sitting between them.

The DNA of the CDR3 is TGTGCCAGCAGTTTCCCCGGGGCAAAAGGGACCCAGTACTTC. The encoded protein is CASSFPGAKGTQYF. The V gene is TRBV12-3 or TRBV12-4, the J gene TRBJ2-5; D assignment may be TRBD1 or TRBD2 (5 bases each). This CDR3 spans 14 amino acids. Trimming stripped 3 bases from V and 7 bases from J, with 15 bases between.

This clonotype was counted a single time. This sequence joins TRBV29-1 and TRBJ2-3, with 11 positions matching TRBD2. The V and J ends lost 7 bases and 2 bases, in that order; junction bases with no gene match: 5. The CDR3 has 14 amino acids. Germline V CDR1 and CDR2: SQVTM, ANQGSEA. The DNA for the CDR3 is TGCAGCGGAGGGACTAGCGGATTCACAGATACGCAGTATTTT. This gives the protein CSGGTSGFTDTQYF.

The CDR3, as DNA: TGTGCCAGCAGCTTAGGGGAGACAGGGAACATTCAGTACTTC. It is translated as CASSLGETGNIQYF. The rearrangement joins TRBV7-6 to TRBJ2-4; 7 bases agree with TRBD1. Trimming at V came to 1 base and at J to 7 bases, leaving 4 bases not matched to a gene. The CDR3 sequence is 14 residues long. CDR1 is SGHVS, CDR2 FNYEAQ, per germline. Looking up the rest from reference TRBV7-6 and TRBJ2-4 gives the full variable domain: GAGVSQSPRYKVTKRGQDVALRCDPISGHVSLYWYRQALGQGPEFLTYFNYEAQQDKSGLPNDRFSAERPEGSISTLTIQRTEQRDSAMYRCASSLGETGNIQYFGAGTRLSVL.

This rearrangement joins TRBV5-8 to TRBJ2-7; TRBD1 matches 9 bases. CDR3 length: 18 amino acids. V gave up 0 bases and J gave up 2 bases; unmatched junction bases: 12. Germline CDR1 is SGHTS and CDR2 is YDEGEE. CDR3 in amino acids: CASSLAGGTGYATYEQYF. The CDR3 bases are TGTGCCAGCAGCTTGGCCGGCGGGACAGGGTACGCAACCTACGAGCAGTACTTC.

This clonotype was observed at least ten times. The chain recombines TRBV12-3 or TRBV12-4 with TRBJ2-5; no firm D call. CDR3 length: 15 amino acids. The V gene lost 6 bases and the J gene lost 0 bases, with 14 bases spanning the gap. The CDR3 DNA reads TGTGCCAGCAGCCAGACTCCCTGGAACCAAGAGACCCAGTACTTC. Its protein is CASSQTPWNQETQYF.

The chain links TRBV29-1 to TRBJ2-3, with 8 positions matching TRBD2. J was trimmed by 4 bases and V by 5 bases; bases with no gene match: 5. The CDR3 totals 13 residues. The germline gives CDR1 SQVTM, CDR2 ANQGSEA. Here the CDR3 DNA reads TGCAGCGTTCCAGCGGGGGTCTCAGATACGCAGTATTTT. Translation: CSVPAGVSDTQYF.

This clonotype was counted between two and nine times. This chain connects TRBV27 to TRBJ1-4; unclear D gene. V was clipped by 6 bases and J by 0 bases, with 14 bases between them. The germline V gene encodes CDR1 MNHEY and CDR2 SMNVEV (reference sequence). There are 16 residues in the CDR3. The CDR3 DNA follows: TGTGCCAGCAGCTCCGGGCCCTCCCCAACTAATGAAAAACTGTTTTTT. It encodes CASSSGPSPTNEKLFF. Based on the CDR3 plus reference TRBV27 and TRBJ1-4, the full variable domain is EAQVTQNPRYLITVTGKKLTVTCSQNMNHEYMSWYRQDPGLGLRQIYYSMNVEVTDKGDVPEGYKVSRKEKRNFPLILESPSPNQTSLYFCASSSGPSPTNEKLFFGSGTQLSVL.

This clonotype was detected a few times. The chain employs TRBV3-1 and TRBJ2-7; 9 bases fit TRBD1. The germline gives CDR1 LGHDT, CDR2 YNNKEL (reference sequence). This CDR3 spans 15 amino acids. V was clipped by 1 base and J by 6 bases; unmatched bases: 7. The DNA of the CDR3 is TGTGCCAGCAGCCAAGCGAAACAGGGGGCGCGCGAGCAGTACTTC. Protein product: CASSQAKQGAREQYF.

The J gene is TRBJ2-6, the V gene TRBV2; D possibly uses TRBD1 or TRBD2 (5 bases each). The ends were cut back, 8 bases at V and 1 base at J, with 15 bases in the middle. The CDR3 sequence is 16 residues long. The germline gives CDR1 SNHLY, CDR2 FYNNEI. For the CDR3, the DNA is TGTGCCAGCGGGGCCAGGGTAGCGTCTGGGGCCAACGTCCTGACTTTC. It translates to CASGARVASGANVLTF.

This clonotype has more than one count but fewer than ten. The chain joins TRBV6-6 to TRBJ1-3, with no clear D. CDR1 and CDR2 from the germline V gene are MNHNY and SVGAGI (reference sequence). The CDR3 has 15 amino acids. Deletions cut 4 bases from V and 0 bases from J, with 10 bases between. DNA for the CDR3: TGTGCCAGCAGTTTTGACGGGAGCTCTGGAAACACCATATATTTT. Translation gives CASSFDGSSGNTIYF.

The CDR3 spells CATSLGGGPGELFF. The CDR3 DNA reads as TGTGCCACCAGCCTGGGAGGGGGCCCCGGGGAGCTGTTTTTT. V is TRBV15 and J is TRBJ2-2; D possibly matches TRBD1 or TRBD2 (7 bases each). The CDR3 extends over 14 amino acids. Germline lookup yields CDR1 LNHNV and CDR2 YYDKDF (reference sequence). Between the trimmed V and J ends, which lost 5 bases and 6 bases, there was a span of 13 bases.

The chain has TRBV29-1 and TRBJ1-2; D ambiguous. Trimming pared 7 bases from V and 5 bases from J, leaving 14 bases between. The CDR3 is made up of 12 amino acids. Germline V CDR1 and CDR2: SQVTM, ANQGSEA. Here the CDR3 DNA reads TGCAGCGCCCGCCGAGGCGCTTATGGCTACACCTTC. Its protein is CSARRGAYGYTF.

The chain couples TRBV6-5 to TRBJ2-5; 9 positions match TRBD2. The V segment lost 2 bases and the J segment 1 base; nucleotides outside the gene matches: 14. The germline gives CDR1 MNHEY, CDR2 SVGAGI. This CDR3 region has 19 residues. For the CDR3, the DNA is TGTGCCAGCAGTTACACAGGGAGGGTACTAGCGGGCACCCAAGAGACCCAGTACTTC. Translating it yields CASSYTGRVLAGTQETQYF.